These 32 T cell receptor beta chains came from one sample sequenced in a study of glioma-infiltrating T cells after dendritic cell vaccination. TCRdb's copy holds only in-frame clones and misses some; the assay was immunoSEQ multiplex PCR. The profile shows approximately 82,000 clones, around nine tenths of them singletons. This specimen consisted of blood, obtained before dendritic cell vaccination. These receptors all stem from a human donor with glioblastoma.

This clone was seen more than once but under ten times. V gene TRBV7-2 combines with J gene TRBJ2-7; 7 bases fit TRBD1. V was pared by 5 bases and J by 0 bases, with 7 bases of the junction left unmatched. The CDR3 length is 15 residues. Germline assignment: CDR1 SGHTA and CDR2 FQGNSA. This CDR3 reads CASSTRGTVSYEQYF. DNA of the CDR3: TGTGCCAGCAGCACAAGGGGGACAGTCTCCTACGAGCAGTACTTC.

CDR3 in DNA: TGCGCCAGCAGCCCCGGGACAGGGGCAGATACGCAGTATTTT. It yields the protein CASSPGTGADTQYF. The gene calls are TRBV5-1 and TRBJ2-3; 10 nucleotides agree with TRBD1. There are 14 residues in the CDR3. Germline V gene data show CDR1 as SGHRS and CDR2 as YFSETQ. Trimming took 4 bases from V and 4 from J; bases not matched to a gene: 3.

This sequence joins TRBV7-9 and TRBJ1-2; D not resolved. This CDR3 comprises 16 residues. The germline gives CDR1 SEHNR, CDR2 FQNEAQ (reference sequence). Deletions cut 5 bases from V and 2 bases from J, with 18 bases between. This CDR3 is CASSRPLGTGNYGYTF. The CDR3 coding sequence is TGTGCCAGCAGCCGACCCCTGGGAACGGGGAACTATGGCTACACCTTC.

The chain has TRBV2 and TRBJ1-5; D remains ambiguous. Germline V CDR1 and CDR2: SNHLY, FYNNEI. The CDR3 sequence is 13 residues long. Trimming stripped 6 bases from V and 2 bases from J, with 8 bases between. CDR3 in DNA: TGTGCCAGCAGAGGACTCGGCAATCAGCCCCAGCATTTT. Its translation: CASRGLGNQPQHF.

Turning to this clone: With a much larger clone just one base away, this may be a read error. CDR3 in amino acids: CASSRRVNTEAFF. CDR3 in DNA: TGTGCCAGCAGCCGCAGGGTGAACACTGAAGCTTTCTTT. This chain links TRBV7-9 with TRBJ1-1; D is possibly TRBD1 (5 bases). Trimming cost V 5 bases and J 0 bases, with 7 bases left between them. The CDR3 is 13 amino acids. Germline-derived CDR1 and CDR2 are SEHNR and FQNEAQ (reference sequence). The whole variable domain, filled in from reference TRBV7-9 and TRBJ1-1, reads DTGVSQNPRHKITKRGQNVTFRCDPISEHNRLYWYRQTLGQGPEFLTYFQNEAQLEKSRLLSDRFSAERPKGSFSTLEIQRTEQGDSAMYLCASSRRVNTEAFFGQGTRLTVV.

The chain carries TRBV19 and TRBJ2-2; maybe TRBD1 (5 bases). V lost 8 bases and J 0 bases, leaving 7 bases between the germline ends. The CDR3 length is 13 residues. Germline V gene data show CDR1 as LNHDA and CDR2 as SQIVND (reference sequence). The CDR3 DNA sequence: TGTGCCAGTGTGACAGCGAACACCGGGGAGCTGTTTTTT. Its protein product is CASVTANTGELFF.

This clone is a singleton in its sample. The chain combines TRBV6-5 with TRBJ2-2; the D gene is possibly TRBD1 (7 bases). There are 15 residues in the CDR3. Trimming pared 5 bases from V and 7 bases from J, leaving 17 bases between. Germline CDR1 and CDR2: MNHEY and SVGAGI. The CDR3 sequence is CASSQRTGGVGELFF. The CDR3 DNA reads TGTGCCAGCAGTCAAAGGACAGGAGGGGTCGGGGAGCTGTTTTTT.

The genes are TRBV2 and TRBJ2-5; 12 bases map to TRBD2. The CDR3 is made up of 15 amino acids. Germline V gene lookup returns CDR1 SNHLY and CDR2 FYNNEI. Trimming removed 4 bases from V and 2 bases from J; junction bases left unmatched: 2. CDR3 residues: CASSGTSGVQETQYF. In nucleotides, the CDR3 is TGTGCCAGCAGTGGGACTAGCGGGGTACAAGAGACCCAGTACTTC.

Only one count was recorded for this clone. The V and J genes are TRBV19 and TRBJ2-2, with 11 bases matching TRBD2. Germline V gene data show CDR1 as LNHDA and CDR2 as SQIVND (reference sequence). The junction had 10 bases not matched to a gene; V was cut back by 6 bases and J by 1 base. The CDR3 sequence is 18 residues long. CDR3 region: CASSGLAGHTLNTGELFF. Here the CDR3 DNA reads TGTGCCAGTAGCGGACTAGCGGGCCACACGTTGAACACCGGGGAGCTGTTTTTT. Full variable domain (remainder filled in from reference TRBV19 and TRBJ2-2): DGGITQSPKYLFRKEGQNVTLSCEQNLNHDAMYWYRQDPGQGLRLIYYSQIVNDFQKGDIAEGYSVSREKKESFPLTVTSAQKNPTAFYLCASSGLAGHTLNTGELFFGEGSRLTVL.

The sample holds a few counts of this clone. This chain joins TRBV15 and TRBJ2-2; no clear D. The CDR3 runs 14 residues. Trimming took off 0 bases at V and 3 bases at J, with 5 bases between the two ends. Germline V gene sequence: CDR1 LNHNV, CDR2 YYDKDF (reference sequence). In DNA, the CDR3 is TGTGCCACCAGCAGAGAAAGCGACACCGGGGAGCTGTTTTTT. Amino acids: CATSRESDTGELFF.

The V and J genes are TRBV5-1 and TRBJ2-1; 7 bases are shared with TRBD2. The V gene's germline CDR1 is SGHRS and CDR2 YFSETQ. The CDR3 spans 18 residues. V was pared by 5 bases and J by 0 bases, with 14 bases of the junction left unmatched. The CDR3 region has the DNA TGCGCCAGCAGATCGGGATTCCTAGCGGCAAGCTCCTACAATGAGCAGTTCTTC. Amino acid sequence: CASRSGFLAASSYNEQFF.

The chain combines TRBV30 with TRBJ2-3; TRBD2 agrees at 7 bases. The CDR3 has 13 residues. From germline, CDR1 is GTSNPN and CDR2 SVGIG (reference sequence). V shed 7 bases and J 2 bases; nucleotides not matched to a gene: 6. The CDR3 DNA follows: TGTGCCTTAGAGCGGGATAACACAGATACGCAGTATTTT. Residues: CALERDNTDTQYF.

V and J are TRBV30 and TRBJ2-5; 7 bases fit TRBD2. CDR1 is GTSNPN and CDR2 is SVGIG in the germline V gene (reference sequence). The CDR3 totals 13 residues. Losses at the gene ends were 3 bases for V and 5 bases for J; bases not matched to a gene: 6. As DNA, the CDR3 is TGTGCCTGGAGATCGGCGGGGGTTGAGACCCAGTACTTC. This translates into CAWRSAGVETQYF.

Note on this clone: It is unclear where the CDR3 begins or ends on the DNA, so no DNA is shown, and the CDR3 is as TCRdb lists it. The rearrangement links TRBV6-5 to TRBJ1-2; TRBD1 was called by the table and not checked on the DNA. The germline V gene encodes CDR1 MNHEY and CDR2 SVGAGI. The CDR3 adds up to 14 amino acids, both ends counted. This CDR3 reads CASSSSTGNYGYTF.

CDR3 coding DNA: TGTGCCAGTAGTACGACCGTGCGGAGGTTAAGCACAGATACGCAGTATTTT. Protein: CASSTTVRRLSTDTQYF. The rearrangement links TRBV19 to TRBJ2-3, with a weak D call TRBD2 (5 bases). The CDR3 has 17 amino acids. V lost 4 bases to trimming and J lost 0 bases, with 17 bases between them. The V gene's germline CDR1 is LNHDA and CDR2 SQIVND (reference sequence).

The rearrangement joins TRBV11-2 to TRBJ2-7, with D possibly matching TRBD2 (6 bases). V dropped 0 bases and J dropped 7 bases, with 16 bases sitting between them. CDR1 SGHAT and CDR2 FQNNGV come from the germline V gene. The CDR3 consists of 15 residues. This CDR3 is CASSLEGYAGGEQYF. The CDR3, as DNA: TGTGCCAGCAGCTTAGAAGGTTATGCCGGGGGAGAGCAGTACTTC.

V usage is TRBV5-1 and J usage is TRBJ2-5; D possibly corresponds to TRBD2 (6 bases). The CDR3 loop spans 14 amino acids. V lost 4 bases and J lost 2, with 12 bases in between. Germline V gene data show CDR1 as SGHRS and CDR2 as YFSETQ. Written as DNA, the CDR3 is TGCGCCAGCAGCCGAACCGGGACTCAAGAGACCCAGTACTTC. Amino acid sequence: CASSRTGTQETQYF.

This rearrangement joins TRBV6-6 to TRBJ1-2, with D possibly TRBD1 on 5 matching bases. The CDR3 contains 14 residues. The germline V and J ends were trimmed by 0 bases and 6 bases, with 11 bases remaining between them. CDR1 is MNHNY and CDR2 is SVGAGI in the germline V gene (reference sequence). The CDR3 sequence is CASSYSLRVDGYTF. CDR3 DNA: TGTGCCAGCAGTTACTCCCTCAGGGTCGATGGCTACACCTTC.

The CDR3 sequence is CASRPGRESYEQYF. As DNA, the CDR3 is TGTGCCAGTAGGCCGGGACGGGAGTCCTACGAGCAGTACTTC. The chain couples TRBV19 to TRBJ2-7, with D possibly TRBD2 on 6 matching bases. Trimming removed 6 bases from V and 1 base from J, with 13 bases in between. The CDR3 is made up of 14 amino acids. Looked up from germline, CDR1 is LNHDA and CDR2 is SQIVND (reference sequence).

The chain uses TRBV19 and TRBJ2-1; D is perhaps TRBD2 (6 bases). This CDR3 has 17 residues. Germline values: CDR1 LNHDA, CDR2 SQIVND (reference sequence). Trimming took 0 bases from V and 4 from J, leaving 16 bases between them. The CDR3 sequence is CASSIEGRTSAYNEQFF. CDR3 bases: TGTGCCAGTAGTATAGAGGGGAGGACGTCGGCTTACAATGAGCAGTTCTTC.

The chain links TRBV9 to TRBJ2-3; the D is unclear. Germline-derived CDR1 and CDR2 are SGDLS and YYNGEE. The CDR3 spans 15 residues. The V end lost 4 bases, the J end lost 5 bases, and 17 bases lay between the germline ends. Here the CDR3 reads CASSSRNAARDTQYF. CDR3 coding DNA: TGTGCCAGCAGCTCCCGTAACGCGGCCCGAGATACGCAGTATTTT. The complete variable domain, with remaining parts taken from reference TRBV9 and TRBJ2-3, reads DSGVTQTPKHLITATGQRVTLRCSPRSGDLSVYWYQQSLDQGLQFLIQYYNGEERAKGNILERFSAQQFPDLHSELNLSSLELGDSALYFCASSSRNAARDTQYFGPGTRLTVL.

The chain has TRBV2 and TRBJ1-1; D not certain. The CDR3 has 13 residues. V lost 2 bases and J 4 bases, leaving 8 bases between the germline ends. Germline V gene lookup returns CDR1 SNHLY and CDR2 FYNNEI. This CDR3 reads CASSEFRSTEAFF. The CDR3 DNA sequence: TGTGCCAGCAGTGAATTCCGGAGCACTGAAGCTTTCTTT.

V gene TRBV29-1 combines with J gene TRBJ2-1, with D possibly TRBD1 on 7 matching bases. The V gene lost 6 bases and the J gene lost 5 bases, with 14 bases spanning the gap. This CDR3 is 13 amino acids long. Germline loops: CDR1 SQVTM, CDR2 ANQGSEA. The CDR3 region is CSVGGGGHNEQFF. CDR3 DNA sequence: TGCAGCGTGGGTGGAGGGGGCCACAATGAGCAGTTCTTC.

The chain couples TRBV7-9 to TRBJ1-6, with 7 bases fitting TRBD1. J was trimmed by 8 bases and V by 6 bases; bases with no gene match: 4. Germline V lookup: CDR1 SEHNR, CDR2 FQNEAQ (reference sequence). The CDR3 runs to 13 residues. This CDR3 is CASSFRGDSPLHF. Written as DNA, the CDR3 is TGTGCCAGCAGTTTCAGGGGGGATTCACCCCTCCACTTT.

As DNA, the CDR3 is TGTGCCAGCAGCTTAGGAGGCTCTGGGGCCAACGTCCTGACTTTC. Protein: CASSLGGSGANVLTF. This sequence joins TRBV7-8 and TRBJ2-6, with no clear D. Trimming stripped 1 base from V and 0 bases from J, with 4 bases between. This CDR3 is 15 amino acids long. Per germline, CDR1 SGHVS and CDR2 FQNEAQ.

V is TRBV7-9 and J is TRBJ2-5; the match to TRBD2 covers 9 bases. This CDR3 contains 16 residues. Germline assignment: CDR1 SEHNR and CDR2 FQNEAQ (reference sequence). Trimming took 0 bases from V and 5 from J; bases not matched to a gene: 7. The CDR3, as DNA: TGTGCCAGCAGCTTAGCGGGGGGACTAGCCCAGGAGACCCAGTACTTC. It translates to CASSLAGGLAQETQYF.

In this sample, this clone turned up a few times. This rearrangement joins TRBV14 to TRBJ2-3; D possibly corresponds to TRBD2 (6 bases). Germline CDR1 and CDR2: SGHDN and FVKESK. This CDR3 is 15 amino acids long. The ends were cut back, 2 bases at V and 0 bases at J, with 9 bases in the middle. The CDR3 region is CASSQISGSTDTQYF. CDR3 nucleotide sequence: TGTGCCAGCAGCCAAATAAGCGGGAGCACAGATACGCAGTATTTT.

J is TRBJ1-1 and V is TRBV2, with TRBD1 as a possible D gene (5 bases). Germline V lookup: CDR1 SNHLY, CDR2 FYNNEI. V gave up 5 bases and J gave up 4 bases, with 17 bases separating them. The CDR3 is 15 residues long. Here the CDR3 reads CASSPSGGRGTEAFF. The CDR3 region has the DNA TGTGCCAGCAGTCCGTCGGGGGGTCGGGGCACTGAAGCTTTCTTT.

The rearrangement uses TRBV4-1 and TRBJ2-3, with 7 bases fitting TRBD2. CDR3 size: 14 residues. CDR1 is MGHRA, CDR2 YSYEKL, per germline. Losses at the gene ends were 1 base for V and 4 bases for J; bases not matched to a gene: 2. The CDR3 here is CASSQVLASDTQYF. The DNA for the CDR3 is TGCGCCAGCAGCCAAGTACTAGCGTCAGATACGCAGTATTTT.

This clone was found a few times. The rearrangement uses TRBV7-2 and TRBJ2-3, with TRBD2 matching over 7 bases. Trimming cost V 2 bases and J 10 bases; bases outside gene matches: 9. Germline lookup yields CDR1 SGHTA and CDR2 FQGNSA. The CDR3 has 14 amino acids. CDR3 sequence (DNA): TGTGCCAGCAGCTTATCTAGACCCAGCGGGGCGCAGTATTTT. Translated: CASSLSRPSGAQYF.

A single count supports this clone. This chain uses TRBV5-1 with TRBJ1-4, with 7 bases fitting TRBD1. The J segment lost 8 bases and the V segment lost 0 bases, leaving 7 bases of the junction unmatched. Germline lookup yields CDR1 SGHRS and CDR2 YFSETQ. The CDR3 contains 15 residues. The CDR3 region has the DNA TGCGCCAGCAGCTTGGTCGGTCAGGGGGGAGAAAAACTGTTTTTT. It encodes CASSLVGQGGEKLFF.

The chain employs TRBV30 and TRBJ1-3, with 7 bases lining up with TRBD1. Per the germline V gene, CDR1 is GTSNPN and CDR2 is SVGIG (reference sequence). V was pared by 0 bases and J by 7 bases, with 9 bases of the junction left unmatched. The CDR3 length is 15 residues. The CDR3 is CAWSVPGTVTNTIYF. CDR3 bases: TGTGCCTGGAGTGTGCCCGGGACAGTGACGAACACCATATATTTT. Drawing the rest from reference TRBV30 and TRBJ1-3, the complete variable domain is SQTIHQWPATLVQPVGSPLSLECTVEGTSNPNLYWYRQAAGRGLQLLFYSVGIGQISSEVPQNLSASRPQDRQFILSSKKLLLSDSGFYLCAWSVPGTVTNTIYFGEGSWLTVV.